Following are 29 T cell receptor beta chains from one sample sequenced in a study of tumor and adjacent non-tumor tissue in lung cancer. This sample's RNA came from whole unsorted tissue. Distant lung tissue was collected more than 3 cm away from the tumor edge. TCRbeta libraries were built with three rounds of nested PCR, modified from ARM-PCR. TCRdb re-called the multiplex PCR reads with MiXCR, one entry per CDR3 protein. The repertoire has 45,000 or so distinct CDR3 sequences, around 67% of them found once; the top ten carry roughly 20%. Specimen: distant non-tumor lung tissue. These receptors all come from a woman aged 40 to 50 with non-small cell lung cancer.

This rearrangement joins TRBV11-2 to TRBJ2-7; 11 bases are shared with TRBD2. This CDR3 comprises 16 residues. CDR1 SGHAT and CDR2 FQNNGV come from the germline V gene. Germline trimming cut 3 bases from V and 7 bases from J; bases unmatched to any gene: 11. CDR3 amino acids: CASSFTPPGLAVEQYF. CDR3 sequence (DNA): TGTGCCAGCAGCTTCACTCCACCGGGACTAGCGGTTGAGCAGTACTTC.

Details on this clonotype: At one of its ends the junction is not consistent with the germline gene, which may arise from a read error. The chain carries TRBV6-6 and TRBJ1-5, with D possibly being TRBD1 (6 bases). Germline CDR1 MNHNY, CDR2 SVGAGI (reference sequence). The length of the CDR3 is 12 residues. CDR3 region: CASRQGRQPQHF. The CDR3 DNA is TGTGCCAGCAGACAGGGTAGGCAGCCCCAACATTTT.

The chain uses TRBV7-8 and TRBJ1-1; D not certain. The germline CDR1 and CDR2 sequences are SGHVS and FQNEAQ. Trimming took off 6 bases at V and 9 bases at J, with 14 bases between the two ends. This CDR3 has 12 amino acids. The CDR3 reads CASSGLQIQAFF. The DNA of the CDR3 is TGTGCCAGCAGTGGCCTACAGATTCAAGCTTTCTTT.

A note on this clonotype: The junction does not match germline at one end; this may be a read error. This rearrangement joins TRBV7-9 to TRBJ2-3; maybe TRBD1 (5 bases). Germline values: CDR1 SEHNR, CDR2 FQNEAQ (reference sequence). There are 16 residues in the CDR3. The CDR3 DNA reads as TGTACCAGCAGCTTGGGGCTGCCCCCTAGCACAGATACGCAGTATTTT. The encoded protein is CTSSLGLPPSTDTQYF.

A word on this clonotype: The junction departs from the called germline gene at one end, perhaps through a read error. The chain couples TRBV11-2 to TRBJ1-3; no clear D gene. Germline V gene data show CDR1 as SGHAT and CDR2 as FQNNGV. There are 15 residues in the CDR3. The CDR3 coding sequence is TGTACCAGCAGACTTCATCGCAGCTCTGGAAACACCATATATTTT. Translation gives CTSRLHRSSGNTIYF.

Of note for this clonotype: Sequence at one end of the junction differs from germline and may be a read error. The chain employs TRBV11-1 and TRBJ1-1; TRBD1 agrees at 9 bases. The CDR3 is 18 residues long. Germline V gives CDR1 SGHAT, CDR2 FQDESV (reference sequence). CDR3 loop: CASSTRLQGAGCRTGAFF. As DNA, the CDR3 is TGTGCCAGCAGCACCCGTCTACAGGGGGCTGGGTGCCGAACTGGAGCTTTCTTT.

Remarks on this clonotype: At one end the junction does not follow the germline gene, possibly because of a read error. V gene TRBV4-1 combines with J gene TRBJ1-5, with no clear D. The CDR3 contains 15 residues. Germline loops: CDR1 MGHRA, CDR2 YSYEKL. CDR3 coding DNA: TGCGCCAGCAGCCAAGTACGCGGAATCGGTCAGCCTCAGCATTTT. It codes for CASSQVRGIGQPQHF.

As regards this clonotype: This clone may be a read error of a much larger clone one base away. V gene TRBV7-9 combines with J gene TRBJ1-1; D may be TRBD1 (6 bases). The CDR3 spans 14 residues. Trimming cost V 7 bases and J 7 bases, with 19 bases left between them. CDR1 and CDR2 (germline): SEHNR, FQNEAQ (reference sequence). The chain's CDR3 is CASTTIFRGDEAFF. CDR3 in DNA: TGTGCCAGCACCACTATATTTAGGGGGGATGAAGCTTTCTTT.

This clonotype was counted at least ten times. DNA for the CDR3: TGTGCCAGCAGCCACCGGGCGGGGCCGCTTGGCTATGGCTACACCTTC. Translation: CASSHRAGPLGYGYTF. The chain links TRBV6-5 to TRBJ1-2; maybe TRBD1 (5 bases). Trimming took 6 bases from V and 4 from J, leaving 21 bases between them. From germline, CDR1 is MNHEY and CDR2 SVGAGI. The CDR3 loop spans 16 amino acids.

This clonotype occurred many times. The V and J genes are TRBV14 and TRBJ2-7, with unresolved D. CDR3 length equals 11 residues. CDR1 and CDR2 from the germline V gene are SGHDN and FVKESK. Trimming left V 1 base short and J 5 bases short, with 3 bases between. CDR3 coding DNA: TGTGCCAGCAGCCAAGGGAACGAGCAGTACTTC. Amino acid sequence: CASSQGNEQYF.

A remark on this clonotype: A much larger clone lies one base from this, so it may be a read error. The chain employs TRBV20-1 and TRBJ2-1, with D possibly TRBD1 on 7 matching bases. With 4 bases removed from V and 6 bases from J, the gap between germline ends came to 13 bases. This CDR3 is built from 13 residues. Germline assignment: CDR1 DFQATT and CDR2 SNEGSKA (reference sequence). CDR3 DNA: TGCAGTGCTACGGAGGGGGCGGGCAATGAGCAGTTCTTC. Its translation: CSATEGAGNEQFF.

Comment on this clonotype: It may be a read error: a sequence one base away is much more abundant. The CDR3 nucleotides are TGCAGTGCCCCCAGTGGTAGGGGAGAGACCCAGTACTTC. Protein product: CSAPSGRGETQYF. The chain links TRBV20-1 to TRBJ2-5, with D possibly TRBD1 on 5 matching bases. From germline, CDR1 is DFQATT and CDR2 SNEGSKA (reference sequence). Between the trimmed V and J ends, which lost 6 bases and 4 bases, there was a span of 15 bases. The CDR3 spans 13 residues.

As to this clonotype: The germline gene is not matched at one end of the junction; a read error may be the cause. The genes are TRBV6-5 and TRBJ1-1, with a tentative D call TRBD1 (6 bases). The germline V gene encodes CDR1 MNHEY and CDR2 SVGAGI. The CDR3 contains 14 residues. In DNA, the CDR3 is TGTGCCAGCACTAGCCTGGGACGGGACACTGAAACTTTCTTT. Its protein is CASTSLGRDTETFF.

With regard to this clonotype: The junction differs from germline at one of its ends, possibly a read error. The chain joins TRBV6-6 to TRBJ2-6, with 9 bases matching TRBD1. Germline V gives CDR1 MNHNY, CDR2 SVGAGI (reference sequence). The CDR3 runs to 17 residues. CDR3 nucleotides: TGTACCAGCAGTCCGCGGGACAGGGCCTCTGGGGCCAACGTCCTGACTTTT. It yields the protein CTSSPRDRASGANVLTF.

The chain uses TRBV2 and TRBJ1-1; unclear D gene. CDR1 and CDR2 from the germline V gene are SNHLY and FYNNEI. The germline V and J ends were trimmed by 10 bases and 6 bases, with 15 bases remaining between them. The CDR3 spans 12 residues. The CDR3 sequence: CANSDLGAEAFF. The CDR3, as DNA: TGTGCCAACAGCGACCTCGGGGCTGAAGCTTTCTTT.

Note on this clonotype: Because it lacks the conserved phenylalanine or tryptophan at the end, this CDR3 is likely a read error. The chain links TRBV12-3 or TRBV12-4 to TRBJ2-7, with D possibly being TRBD2 (6 bases). The ends were cut back, 9 bases at V and 7 bases at J, with 22 bases in the middle. The CDR3 has 14 residues. Here the CDR3 DNA reads TGTGCCAGTAGGCCAGCGTACGCCGCGGGGGAGCAGTACATC. Its protein is CASRPAYAAGEQYI.

The sample holds a few counts of this clonotype. This may come from a read error, since a much larger clone is one base off. This chain uses TRBV29-1 with TRBJ1-2; tentative D call: TRBD1 (6 bases). V was pared by 5 bases and J by 8 bases, with 21 bases between. In germline, CDR1 is SQVTM, CDR2 ANQGSEA. This CDR3 region has 14 residues. Here the CDR3 DNA reads TGCAGCGTTTTAAGGAGGATACAGGGCGGCGGCTACACCTTC. Amino acids: CSVLRRIQGGGYTF.

Turning to this clonotype: Because the CDR3 is missing its conserved closing phenylalanine or tryptophan, this is likely a read error. The chain recombines TRBV7-9 with TRBJ2-7, with D maybe TRBD1 (5 bases). V lost 8 bases and J lost 2, with 16 bases in between. From germline, CDR1 is SEHNR and CDR2 FQNEAQ (reference sequence). The CDR3 totals 14 residues. DNA for the CDR3: TGTGCCAGCCGGCAGGGCCCCTCAGCCTACGAGCAGTACCTC. Its protein product is CASRQGPSAYEQYL.

This clonotype was seen repeatedly, ten times or more. This sequence joins TRBV12-3 or TRBV12-4 and TRBJ1-2; the D gene is possibly TRBD1 (5 bases). This CDR3 is built from 19 residues. Deletions cut 3 bases from V and 3 bases from J, with 26 bases between. The CDR3 here is CASSFSSRARGIRHYGYTF. In DNA form, the CDR3 reads TGTGCCAGCAGTTTCTCTTCCAGGGCCCGGGGGATAAGACACTATGGCTACACCTTC.

This clonotype has only one observation. Relative to the germline gene, one junction end is altered; a read error may explain this. This rearrangement joins TRBV5-6 to TRBJ1-1; weak D call: TRBD1 (5 bases). This CDR3 is 14 amino acids long. Germline lookup yields CDR1 SGHDT and CDR2 YYEEEE. The CDR3 DNA sequence: TGTGTCAGCAGCTTGGGTGGGGGTGGGACTGAAACTTTCTTT. It yields the protein CVSSLGGGGTETFF.

Many counts were recorded for this clonotype. V is TRBV2 and J is TRBJ1-5; D gene uncertain. Germline CDR1 reads SNHLY; CDR2 reads FYNNEI. Trimming left V 3 bases short and J 6 bases short, with 9 bases between. This CDR3 is 13 amino acids long. The CDR3 spells CASSDGRIQPQHF. In DNA, the CDR3 is TGTGCCAGCAGTGATGGGCGCATTCAGCCCCAGCATTTT. Using reference TRBV2 and TRBJ1-5 for the parts outside the CDR3, the full variable domain is EPEVTQTPSHQVTQMGQEVILRCVPISNHLYFYWYRQILGQKVEFLVSFYNNEISEKSEIFDDQFSVERPDGSNFTLKIRSTKLEDSAMYFCASSDGRIQPQHFGDGTRLSIL.

With respect to this clonotype: Germline and junction disagree at one end, which may indicate a read error. The V call is TRBV6-6, the J call TRBJ2-7; D may correspond to TRBD1 or TRBD2 (6 bases each). The CDR3 is 14 amino acids. The V gene's germline CDR1 is MNHNY and CDR2 SVGAGI (reference sequence). CDR3 region: CASRTGAQLYEQYF. CDR3 coding DNA: TGTGCCAGCAGAACGGGGGCACAGCTTTACGAGCAATACTTC.

In regard to this clonotype: This is likely a read error, given that the CDR3 carries no conserved phenylalanine or tryptophan at its end. It is unclear where the CDR3 begins or ends on the DNA, so no DNA is shown, and the CDR3 is as TCRdb lists it. The V call is TRBV11-2, the J call TRBJ2-1. The germline V gene has CDR1 SGHAT and CDR2 FQNNGV. The CDR3 has 11 residues if both end residues are counted. The CDR3: CASSLADEHFL.

As for this clonotype: The junction and the germline gene differ at one end; a read error may be behind it. J is TRBJ1-1 and V is TRBV29-1, with D unclear. Looked up from germline, CDR1 is SQVTM and CDR2 is ANQGSEA. The CDR3 totals 12 residues. The CDR3 here is CNVEGGGFEAYF. CDR3 nucleotides: TGCAACGTTGAAGGCGGAGGATTTGAAGCTTACTTT.

Details on this clonotype: An end of the junction does not agree with germline; a read error may underlie this. The chain is built from TRBV11-2 and TRBJ1-6; D unresolved. The germline V gene encodes CDR1 SGHAT and CDR2 FQNNGV. The CDR3 runs to 13 residues. The CDR3 DNA reads TGTGCCAGCAGCTTAGAGAGACATTCACCCCCCCACTTT. Protein product: CASSLERHSPPHF.

Remarks on this clonotype: The conserved phenylalanine or tryptophan is not found at the CDR3 terminus, so this likely reflects a read error. The chain couples TRBV10-3 to TRBJ2-5; possible D gene TRBD2, 5 bases. The germline V and J ends were trimmed by 11 bases and 0 bases, with 10 bases remaining between them. The CDR3 consists of 12 residues. From germline, CDR1 is ENHRY and CDR2 SYGVKD. CDR3 residues: CARAEDQETQYS. The CDR3 bases are TGTGCCCGCGCGGAGGACCAAGAGACCCAGTACTCC.

A note on this clonotype: The conserved closing phenylalanine or tryptophan is absent in this CDR3, likely reflecting a read error. CDR3 loop: CSVATKREDPYEQYL. In DNA form, the CDR3 reads TGCAGCGTTGCCACCAAGCGGGAGGACCCCTACGAGCAGTACCTC. J is TRBJ2-7 and V is TRBV29-1, with 9 bases fitting TRBD2. The CDR3 is 15 residues long. Germline V gives CDR1 SQVTM, CDR2 ANQGSEA. The ends lost 4 bases at V and 2 bases at J; junction bases unmatched: 9.

The V call is TRBV29-1, the J call TRBJ2-2; D possibly uses TRBD1 or TRBD2 (6 bases each). Trimming took 8 bases from V and 4 from J, leaving 20 bases between them. Germline loops: CDR1 SQVTM, CDR2 ANQGSEA. The CDR3 is made up of 15 amino acids. The CDR3 nucleotides read TGCAGCATGAAAAGGGGGGCGGATTTCACCGGGGAGCTGTTTTTT. It codes for CSMKRGADFTGELFF.

This clonotype was seen a handful of times. A much larger clonotype is one base distant, so this may be a read error. The rearrangement links TRBV20-1 to TRBJ2-3; D call uncertain. V was trimmed by 8 bases and J by 3 bases, leaving 9 bases between them. CDR3 length: 11 residues. Germline CDR1 reads DFQATT; CDR2 reads SNEGSKA (reference sequence). The CDR3 reads CSPIGTDTQYF. The CDR3 nucleotides are TGCAGTCCGATAGGGACAGATACGCAGTATTTT.